The clone carrying this TCR beta chain appeared many times. Time point: after trial treatment. Documented treatment: LDRT plus nivolumab, ipilimumab, low-dose cyclophosphamide and aspirin (RACIN trial). Low-dose radiotherapy and low-dose cyclophosphamide, together with aspirin, ipilimumab and nivolumab, were given to donors. The data are from a study of low-dose radiotherapy and immunotherapy resistance in tumors. Primers used for first-strand cDNA, a TRAV- and TRBV-specific set, covered both alpha and beta chains. With a V-primer adapter and a constant-region primer, TCRs were amplified for about 22 PCR cycles. TCRdb ran MiXCR on the reads and lists one entry per CDR3 protein. The table has 39,000 or so distinct CDR3 sequences, around 20% seen once. This clonotype was sampled from a female donor with ovarian cancer. The starting material was PBMCs, obtained after low-dose radiotherapy plus immunotherapy.

The CDR3 protein is CAISDMNTGELFF. The CDR3 DNA reads TGTGCCATCTCGGACATGAACACCGGGGAGCTGTTTTTT. The chain uses TRBV25-1 and TRBJ2-2; a weak D match, TRBD1 (5 bases). The CDR3 covers 13 residues. Per germline, CDR1 MGHDK and CDR2 SYGVNS. V was clipped by 10 bases and J by 1 base, with 10 bases between them.